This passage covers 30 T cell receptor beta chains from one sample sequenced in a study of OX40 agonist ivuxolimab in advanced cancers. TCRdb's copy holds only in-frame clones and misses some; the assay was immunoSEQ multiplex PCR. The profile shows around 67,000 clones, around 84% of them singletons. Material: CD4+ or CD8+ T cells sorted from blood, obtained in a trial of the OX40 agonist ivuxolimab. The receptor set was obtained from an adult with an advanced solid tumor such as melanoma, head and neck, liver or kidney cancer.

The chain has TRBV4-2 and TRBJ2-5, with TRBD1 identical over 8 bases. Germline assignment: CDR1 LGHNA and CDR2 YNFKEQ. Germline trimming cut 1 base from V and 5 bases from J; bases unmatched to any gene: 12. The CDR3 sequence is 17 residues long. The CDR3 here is CASSQVAGTGLRETQYF. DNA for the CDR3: TGTGCCAGCAGCCAAGTCGCCGGGACAGGCCTCAGGGAGACCCAGTACTTC.

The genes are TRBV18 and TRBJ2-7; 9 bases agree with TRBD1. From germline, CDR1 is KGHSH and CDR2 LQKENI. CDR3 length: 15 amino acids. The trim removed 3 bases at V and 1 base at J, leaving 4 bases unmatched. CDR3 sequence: CASSPGTGTSYEQYF. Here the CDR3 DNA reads TGTGCCAGCTCACCTGGGACAGGGACGTCCTACGAGCAGTACTTC.

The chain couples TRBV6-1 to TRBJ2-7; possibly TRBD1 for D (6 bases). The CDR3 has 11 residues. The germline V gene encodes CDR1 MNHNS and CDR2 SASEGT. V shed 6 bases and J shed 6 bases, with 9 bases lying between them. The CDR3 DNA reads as TGTGCCAGCAGGTCCAGGGGCGAGCAGTACTTC. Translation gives CASRSRGEQYF.

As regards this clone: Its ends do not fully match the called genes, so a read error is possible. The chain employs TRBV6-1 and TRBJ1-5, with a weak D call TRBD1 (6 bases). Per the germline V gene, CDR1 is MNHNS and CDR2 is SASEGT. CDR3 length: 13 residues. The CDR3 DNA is TGTGCCCTCTACAGGGATCCGCAATCAGCCCCAGCATTT. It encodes CALYRDPQSAPAF.

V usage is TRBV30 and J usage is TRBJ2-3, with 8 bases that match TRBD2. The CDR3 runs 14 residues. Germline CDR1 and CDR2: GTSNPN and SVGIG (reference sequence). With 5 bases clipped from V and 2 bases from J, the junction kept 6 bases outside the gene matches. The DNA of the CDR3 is TGTGCCTGGGAGAAACTAGCGGACACAGATACGCAGTATTTT. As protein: CAWEKLADTDTQYF.

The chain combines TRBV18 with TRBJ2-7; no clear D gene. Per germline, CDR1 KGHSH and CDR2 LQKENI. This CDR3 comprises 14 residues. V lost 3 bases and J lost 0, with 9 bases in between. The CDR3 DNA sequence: TGTGCCAGCTCACCGCTCGGGTCCTCCTACGAGCAGTACTTC. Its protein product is CASSPLGSSYEQYF.

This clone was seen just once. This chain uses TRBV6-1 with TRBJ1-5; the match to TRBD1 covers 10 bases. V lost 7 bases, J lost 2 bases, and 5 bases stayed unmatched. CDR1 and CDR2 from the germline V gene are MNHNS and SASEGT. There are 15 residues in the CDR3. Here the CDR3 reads CASTRGTGGNQPQHF. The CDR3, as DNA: TGTGCCAGCACGCGTGGGACAGGGGGCAATCAGCCCCAGCATTTT.

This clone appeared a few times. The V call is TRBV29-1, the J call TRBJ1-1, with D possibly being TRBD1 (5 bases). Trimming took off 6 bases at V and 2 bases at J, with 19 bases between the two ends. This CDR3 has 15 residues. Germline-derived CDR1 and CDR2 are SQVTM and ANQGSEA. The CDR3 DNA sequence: TGCAGCGTCGAGCCCCTAAGGGGAATAAACACTGAAGCTTTCTTT. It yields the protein CSVEPLRGINTEAFF.

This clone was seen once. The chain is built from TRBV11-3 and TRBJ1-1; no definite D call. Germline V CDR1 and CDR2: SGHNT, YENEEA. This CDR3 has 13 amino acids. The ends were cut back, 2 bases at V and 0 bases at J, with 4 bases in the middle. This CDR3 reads CASSLSMNTEAFF. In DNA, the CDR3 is TGTGCCAGCAGCTTATCAATGAACACTGAAGCTTTCTTT.

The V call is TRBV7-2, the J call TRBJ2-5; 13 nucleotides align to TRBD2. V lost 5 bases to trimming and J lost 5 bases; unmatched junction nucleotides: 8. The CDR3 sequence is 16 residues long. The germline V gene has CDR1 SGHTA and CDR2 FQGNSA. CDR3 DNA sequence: TGTGCCAGCAGCCCGGGACTAGCGGGGATTAGGGAGACCCAGTACTTC. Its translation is CASSPGLAGIRETQYF.

CDR3 amino acids: CASSNRGGAQFF. The CDR3 coding sequence is TGTGCCAGCAGTAACCGAGGCGGGGCGCAGTTCTTC. This chain connects TRBV6-5 to TRBJ2-1, with D possibly being TRBD2 (6 bases). V lost 5 bases to trimming and J lost 12 bases, with 14 bases between them. CDR1 and CDR2 (germline): MNHEY, SVGAGI. The CDR3 has 12 amino acids.

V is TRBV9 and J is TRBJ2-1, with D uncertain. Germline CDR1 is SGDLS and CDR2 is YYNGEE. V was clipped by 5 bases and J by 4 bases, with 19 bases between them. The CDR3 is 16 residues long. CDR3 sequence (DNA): TGTGCCAGCAGTCCGGGTATCCTAGTTAAGTACAATGAGCAGTTCTTC. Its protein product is CASSPGILVKYNEQFF. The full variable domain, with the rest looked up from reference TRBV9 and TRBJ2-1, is DSGVTQTPKHLITATGQRVTLRCSPRSGDLSVYWYQQSLDQGLQFLIQYYNGEERAKGNILERFSAQQFPDLHSELNLSSLELGDSALYFCASSPGILVKYNEQFFGPGTRLTVL.

Here the CDR3 reads CASSQPGTAVSSYNEQFF. In DNA form, the CDR3 reads TGCGCCAGCAGTCAACCCGGGACAGCTGTTAGCTCCTACAATGAGCAGTTCTTC. The chain recombines TRBV23-1 with TRBJ2-1, with 7 bases that match TRBD1. TRBV23-1 is placed among ORFs of uncertain function. The CDR3 has 18 amino acids. Losses at the gene ends were 2 bases for V and 0 bases for J; bases not matched to a gene: 10.

The CDR3 DNA is TGTGCCAGCAGCTTAGCGGAACAAGAGACCCAGTACTTC. Residues: CASSLAEQETQYF. The chain employs TRBV7-9 and TRBJ2-5; D call uncertain. The CDR3 extends over 13 amino acids. Trimming took 0 bases from V and 2 from J, leaving 4 bases between them. Germline V gives CDR1 SEHNR, CDR2 FQNEAQ (reference sequence).

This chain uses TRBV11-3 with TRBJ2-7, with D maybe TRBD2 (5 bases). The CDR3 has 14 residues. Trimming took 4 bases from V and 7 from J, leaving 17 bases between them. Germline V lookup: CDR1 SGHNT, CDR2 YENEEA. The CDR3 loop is CASSSYRGLGEQYF. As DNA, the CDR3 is TGTGCCAGCAGCTCCTATCGGGGTCTGGGGGAGCAGTACTTC. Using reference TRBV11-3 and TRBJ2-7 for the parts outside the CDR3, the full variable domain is EAGVVQSPRYKIIEKKQPVAFWCNPISGHNTLYWYLQNLGQGPELLIRYENEEAVDDSQLPKDRFSAERLKGVDSTLKIQPAELGDSAVYLCASSSYRGLGEQYFGPGTRLTVT.

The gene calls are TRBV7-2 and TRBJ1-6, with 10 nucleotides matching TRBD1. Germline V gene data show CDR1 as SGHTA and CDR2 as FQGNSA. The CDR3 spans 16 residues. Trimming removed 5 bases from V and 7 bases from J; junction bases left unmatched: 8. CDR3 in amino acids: CASSPGWTGGNSPLHF. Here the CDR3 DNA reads TGTGCCAGCAGCCCCGGTTGGACAGGGGGGAATTCACCCCTCCACTTT.

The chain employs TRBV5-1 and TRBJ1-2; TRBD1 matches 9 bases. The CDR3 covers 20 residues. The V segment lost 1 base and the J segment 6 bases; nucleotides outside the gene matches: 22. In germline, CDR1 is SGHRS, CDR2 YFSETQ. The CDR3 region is CASSLLGLRDRERGIDGYTF. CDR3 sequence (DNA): TGCGCCAGCAGCTTGCTAGGCCTAAGGGACAGGGAGCGGGGAATCGATGGCTACACCTTC.

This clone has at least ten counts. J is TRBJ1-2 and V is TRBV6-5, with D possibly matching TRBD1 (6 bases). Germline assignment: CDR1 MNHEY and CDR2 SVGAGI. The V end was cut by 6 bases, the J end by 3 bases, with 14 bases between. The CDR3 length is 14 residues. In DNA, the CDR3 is TGTGCCAGCAGCTTAGGGGGAAGCGACTATGGCTACACCTTC. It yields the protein CASSLGGSDYGYTF.

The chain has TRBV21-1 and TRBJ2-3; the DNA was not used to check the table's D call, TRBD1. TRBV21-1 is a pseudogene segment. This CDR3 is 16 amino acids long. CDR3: CASSKATGCFTDTQYF. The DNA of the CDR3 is TGTGCCAGCAGCAAAGCGACAGGGTGTTTCACAGATACGCAGTATTTT.

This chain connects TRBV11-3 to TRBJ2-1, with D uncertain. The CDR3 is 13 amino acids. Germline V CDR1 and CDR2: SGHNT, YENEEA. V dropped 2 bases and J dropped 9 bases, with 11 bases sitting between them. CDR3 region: CASSLTHRAEQFF. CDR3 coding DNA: TGTGCCAGCAGCTTAACACATCGGGCTGAGCAGTTCTTC.

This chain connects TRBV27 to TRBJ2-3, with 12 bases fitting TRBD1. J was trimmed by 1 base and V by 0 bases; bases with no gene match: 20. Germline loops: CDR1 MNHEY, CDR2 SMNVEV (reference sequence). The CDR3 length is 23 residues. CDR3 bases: TGTGCCAGCAGTTTATCGGCCCATTTTCCCGGGACAGGGGGCCGAAGGGGCACAGATACGCAGTATTTT. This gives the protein CASSLSAHFPGTGGRRGTDTQYF.

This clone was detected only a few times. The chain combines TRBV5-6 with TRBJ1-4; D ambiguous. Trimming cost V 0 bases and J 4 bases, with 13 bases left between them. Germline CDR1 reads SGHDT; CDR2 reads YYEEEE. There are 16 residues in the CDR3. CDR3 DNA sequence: TGTGCCAGCAGCTTGGGAGGTTCGGGCCATAATGAAAAACTGTTTTTT. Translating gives CASSLGGSGHNEKLFF.

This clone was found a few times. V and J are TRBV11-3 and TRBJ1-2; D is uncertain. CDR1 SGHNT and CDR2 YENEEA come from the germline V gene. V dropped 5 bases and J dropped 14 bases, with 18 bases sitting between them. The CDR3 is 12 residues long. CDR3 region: CASSHSRRLQTF. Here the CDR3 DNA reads TGTGCCAGCAGCCACTCCCGCAGGTTGCAAACCTTC.

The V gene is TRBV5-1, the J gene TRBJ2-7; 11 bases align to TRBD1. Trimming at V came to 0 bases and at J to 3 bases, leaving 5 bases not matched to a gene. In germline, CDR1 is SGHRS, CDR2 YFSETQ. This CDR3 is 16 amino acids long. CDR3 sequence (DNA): TGCGCCAGCAGCTTGGCCGGGACAGGGGGACACTACGAGCAGTACTTC. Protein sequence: CASSLAGTGGHYEQYF.

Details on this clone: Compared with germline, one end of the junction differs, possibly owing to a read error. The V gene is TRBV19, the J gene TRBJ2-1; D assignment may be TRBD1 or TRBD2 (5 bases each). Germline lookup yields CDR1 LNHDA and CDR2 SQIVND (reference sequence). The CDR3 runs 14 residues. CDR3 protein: CASSRDLLYDEQFF. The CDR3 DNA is TGTGCCAGTAGCCGGGACCTTCTCTACGATGAGCAGTTCTTC.

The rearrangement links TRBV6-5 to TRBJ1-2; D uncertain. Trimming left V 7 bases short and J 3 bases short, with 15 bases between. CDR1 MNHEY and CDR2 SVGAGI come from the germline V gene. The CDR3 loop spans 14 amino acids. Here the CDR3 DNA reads TGTGCCAGCAACCGCGGGGAGGGAGACTATGGCTACACCTTC. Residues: CASNRGEGDYGYTF.

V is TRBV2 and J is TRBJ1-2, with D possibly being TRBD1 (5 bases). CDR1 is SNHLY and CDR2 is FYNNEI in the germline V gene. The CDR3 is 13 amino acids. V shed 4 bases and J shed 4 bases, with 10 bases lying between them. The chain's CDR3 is CASSVGEVYGYTF. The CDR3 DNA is TGTGCCAGCAGTGTGGGGGAGGTCTATGGCTACACCTTC.

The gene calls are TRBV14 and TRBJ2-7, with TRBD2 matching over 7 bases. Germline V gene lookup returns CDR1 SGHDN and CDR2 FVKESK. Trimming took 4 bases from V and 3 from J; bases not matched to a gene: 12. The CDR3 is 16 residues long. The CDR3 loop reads CASSPLDFGEGYEQYF. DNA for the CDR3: TGTGCCAGCAGCCCGCTCGACTTTGGGGAGGGCTACGAGCAGTACTTC. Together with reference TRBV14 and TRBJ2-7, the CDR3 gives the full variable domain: EAGVTQFPSHSVIEKGQTVTLRCDPISGHDNLYWYRRVMGKEIKFLLHFVKESKQDESGMPNNRFLAERTGGTYSTLKVQPAELEDSGVYFCASSPLDFGEGYEQYFGPGTRLTVT.

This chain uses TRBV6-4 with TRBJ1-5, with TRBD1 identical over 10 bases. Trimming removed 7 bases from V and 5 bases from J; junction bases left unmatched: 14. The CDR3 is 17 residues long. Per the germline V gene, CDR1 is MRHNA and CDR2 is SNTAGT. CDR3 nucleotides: TGTGCCAGCAAATGGAGTTCGGCCGGGACAGGGGATCAGCCCCAGCATTTT. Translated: CASKWSSAGTGDQPQHF.

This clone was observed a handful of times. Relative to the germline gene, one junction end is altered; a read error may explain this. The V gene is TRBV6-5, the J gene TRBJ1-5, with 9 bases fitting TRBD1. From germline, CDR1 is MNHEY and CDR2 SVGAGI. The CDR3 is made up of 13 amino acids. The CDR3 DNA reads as TGTGCCAGCAGTGTCTCCATGGGGGACAGGGAGGATTTT. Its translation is CASSVSMGDREDF.